This T cell receptor (beta chain) was obtained from a study of blood T cell repertoires in COVID-19. Some clones are missing from TCRdb's copy, which holds only in-frame ones; the method was immunoSEQ multiplex PCR. The table has 130,000 or so clones, around four fifths seen once. Germline CDR1 is MNHEY and CDR2 is SVGAGI. V was clipped by 6 bases and J by 1 base, with 6 bases between them. The CDR3 runs 12 residues. This clonotype was obtained from a human donor in a cohort sampled during active COVID-19. The sequenced material came from peripheral blood. This sequence joins TRBV6-5 and TRBJ1-2; no reliable D call. Here the CDR3 DNA reads TGTGCCAGCAGCCAGATTAACTATGGCTACACCTTC. Protein sequence: CASSQINYGYTF.